The 22 T cell receptor beta chains presented below share a single source sample, sequenced in a study of T cell repertoires in cytomegalovirus infection. TCRdb processed the reads anew with MiXCR; each CDR3 protein has one entry. The data show roughly 180,000 distinct CDR3 sequences, about 22% seen once. For these receptors, no antigen is known. The specimen was CD8+ T cells from cultured PBMCs, collected from culture after CMV antigen stimulation. These receptors all stem from a human donor in good health (CMV status not recorded). Some clones in this sample may be carry-over from other donors' samples.

This chain joins TRBV12-3 or TRBV12-4 and TRBJ1-3, with D maybe TRBD1 (5 bases). The CDR3 length is 15 residues. Trimming removed 5 bases at V and 3 bases at J, with 14 bases between. CDR3 residues: CASSPGGVIGNTIYF. In DNA form, the CDR3 reads TGTGCCAGCAGTCCCGGGGGTGTAATTGGAAACACCATATATTTT.

The V gene is TRBV7-2, the J gene TRBJ1-2; the D is unclear. There are 16 residues in the CDR3. The V gene lost 1 base and the J gene lost 3 bases, with 15 bases spanning the gap. Germline CDR1 is SGHTA and CDR2 is FQGNSA. CDR3 sequence reads: CASSLGGEGIDYGYTF. For the CDR3, the DNA is TGTGCCAGCAGCTTAGGGGGTGAGGGAATCGACTATGGCTACACCTTC.

The V and J genes are TRBV6-1 and TRBJ1-4, with no clear D. The CDR3 extends over 15 amino acids. CDR1 and CDR2 (germline): MNHNS, SASEGT. V was clipped by 2 bases and J by 2 bases, with 9 bases between them. The CDR3 DNA is TGTGCCAGCAGTGAATTCCCGACCACTAATGAAAAACTGTTTTTT. As protein: CASSEFPTTNEKLFF.

The chain combines TRBV12-3 or TRBV12-4 with TRBJ2-7, with D unresolved. The germline V and J ends were trimmed by 3 bases and 0 bases, with 9 bases remaining between them. There are 14 residues in the CDR3. The DNA of the CDR3 is TGTGCCAGCAGTTTGGCTGACAACTCCTACGAGCAGTACTTC. This gives the protein CASSLADNSYEQYF.

V and J are TRBV7-9 and TRBJ1-5; D unresolved. Germline V gives CDR1 SEHNR, CDR2 FQNEAQ (reference sequence). V was shortened by 4 bases and J by 4 bases, with 11 bases between the two germline ends. The CDR3 consists of 14 residues. The CDR3 spells CASSSPEGNQPQHF. CDR3 bases: TGTGCCAGCAGCTCCCCGGAAGGGAATCAGCCCCAGCATTTT. Full variable domain (missing parts from reference TRBV7-9 and TRBJ1-5): DTGVSQNPRHKITKRGQNVTFRCDPISEHNRLYWYRQTLGQGPEFLTYFQNEAQLEKSRLLSDRFSAERPKGSFSTLEIQRTEQGDSAMYLCASSSPEGNQPQHFGDGTRLSIL.

There are a few counts of this clonotype. This rearrangement joins TRBV6-1 to TRBJ2-7; the D gene is possibly TRBD1 (6 bases). This CDR3 is 11 amino acids long. Per germline, CDR1 MNHNS and CDR2 SASEGT. The ends were cut back, 6 bases at V and 6 bases at J, with 9 bases in the middle. CDR3 residues: CASRSRGEQYF. The CDR3 nucleotides read TGTGCCAGCAGGAGCAGGGGCGAGCAGTACTTC.

This chain uses TRBV5-6 with TRBJ1-1; D may be TRBD1 (5 bases). The CDR3 loop spans 14 amino acids. With 3 bases removed from V and 7 bases from J, the gap between germline ends came to 16 bases. The V gene's germline CDR1 is SGHDT and CDR2 YYEEEE. The CDR3 sequence is CASSSGGRDFEAFF. CDR3 DNA: TGTGCCAGCAGCTCCGGGGGACGGGACTTTGAAGCTTTCTTT.

This clonotype was counted between two and nine times. The V and J genes are TRBV11-2 and TRBJ2-3; D is perhaps TRBD2 (7 bases). The germline V gene encodes CDR1 SGHAT and CDR2 FQNNGV. V was clipped by 1 base and J by 5 bases, with 19 bases between them. The length of the CDR3 is 17 residues. DNA for the CDR3: TGTGCCAGCAGCTTAGTTCAATCGGGGGGCGCGGTAGATACGCAGTATTTT. Translation gives CASSLVQSGGAVDTQYF.

This clonotype was counted between two and nine times. The rearrangement links TRBV27 to TRBJ1-5; D gene ambiguous. CDR3 length: 12 residues. CDR1 is MNHEY, CDR2 SMNVEV, per germline (reference sequence). V lost 6 bases and J 1 base, leaving 4 bases between the germline ends. The CDR3 spells CASRMSNQPQHF. CDR3 bases: TGTGCCAGCAGAATGAGCAATCAGCCCCAGCATTTT.

This clonotype came up a few times. The V gene is TRBV12-3 or TRBV12-4, the J gene TRBJ1-1; D is unclear. V lost 6 bases, J lost 5 bases, and 10 bases lay in between. CDR3 length: 12 amino acids. In DNA form, the CDR3 reads TGTGCCAGCAGGTTCTTGGGAACTGAAGCTTTCTTT. Translated: CASRFLGTEAFF.

This clonotype was picked up a small number of times. The chain employs TRBV7-8 and TRBJ1-5; 8 nucleotides agree with TRBD1. The J segment lost 5 bases and the V segment lost 6 bases, leaving 9 bases of the junction unmatched. The CDR3 is 15 residues long. Germline CDR1 is SGHVS and CDR2 is FQNEAQ. CDR3 in DNA: TGTGCCAGCAGGCGTACAGGGGGTAATGATCAGCCCCAGCATTTT. It yields the protein CASRRTGGNDQPQHF.

V and J are TRBV6-1 and TRBJ2-7; TRBD1 or TRBD2 may be the D gene (5 bases each). This CDR3 region has 15 residues. The germline gives CDR1 MNHNS, CDR2 SASEGT. The V and J ends lost 6 bases and 3 bases respectively, with 18 bases between them. The CDR3 loop is CASSVRDLTFYEQYF. CDR3 DNA: TGTGCCAGCAGCGTCCGGGACCTTACCTTCTACGAGCAGTACTTC.

The chain joins TRBV7-2 to TRBJ1-1, with D possibly TRBD1 on 5 matching bases. The CDR3 is 13 residues long. CDR1 is SGHTA and CDR2 is FQGNSA in the germline V gene. Deletions cut 5 bases from V and 1 base from J, with 8 bases between. The chain's CDR3 is CASSETGNTEAFF. CDR3 sequence (DNA): TGTGCCAGCAGCGAAACAGGGAACACTGAAGCTTTCTTT.

The chain uses TRBV6-5 and TRBJ1-2; D is unresolved. V shed 6 bases and J shed 4 bases, with 12 bases lying between them. From germline, CDR1 is MNHEY and CDR2 SVGAGI. The CDR3 has 13 amino acids. For the CDR3, the DNA is TGTGCCAGCAGAGTCGGGCTGGGCTATGGCTACACCTTC. Its protein product is CASRVGLGYGYTF.

The J gene is TRBJ2-7, the V gene TRBV15; D uncertain. The germline CDR1 and CDR2 sequences are LNHNV and YYDKDF (reference sequence). V shed 5 bases and J shed 10 bases, with 18 bases lying between them. The CDR3 runs to 13 residues. The CDR3, as DNA: TGTGCCACCAGCTCGCCGCCCGGGCTTGGACAGTACTTC. Translation: CATSSPPGLGQYF.

This rearrangement joins TRBV12-3 or TRBV12-4 to TRBJ2-1, with 14 positions matching TRBD2. Trimming at V came to 2 bases and at J to 0 bases, leaving 15 bases not matched to a gene. This CDR3 spans 22 amino acids. In DNA form, the CDR3 reads TGTGCCAGCAGTTTACCCCCCAGGACTAGCGGGGGGACTCAGAGCTCCTACAATGAGCAGTTCTTC. It specifies CASSLPPRTSGGTQSSYNEQFF.

The V gene is TRBV6-1, the J gene TRBJ2-5; TRBD1 is a possible D gene (7 bases). CDR1 and CDR2 (germline): MNHNS, SASEGT. V was trimmed by 7 bases and J by 6 bases, leaving 12 bases between them. CDR3 length: 12 amino acids. The DNA of the CDR3 is TGTGCCAGCATCAGGGGGGACAAGACCCAGTACTTC. Protein product: CASIRGDKTQYF.

The genes are TRBV7-8 and TRBJ2-2; TRBD2 matches at 8 bases. The CDR3 length is 16 residues. V was clipped by 5 bases and J by 6 bases; unmatched bases: 11. CDR1 is SGHVS and CDR2 is FQNEAQ in the germline V gene. This chain's CDR3 is CASSTLGGGSSGELFF. The CDR3, as DNA: TGTGCCAGCAGCACTTTAGGCGGGGGGTCCTCCGGGGAGCTGTTTTTT.

V gene TRBV6-1 combines with J gene TRBJ2-7, with D possibly TRBD2 on 6 matching bases. V was trimmed by 6 bases and J by 3 bases, leaving 15 bases between them. CDR3 length: 14 amino acids. CDR1 and CDR2 from the germline V gene are MNHNS and SASEGT. CDR3 nucleotide sequence: TGTGCCAGCAGGCGGAGACGGAGGGACTACGAGCAGTACTTC. Translation gives CASRRRRRDYEQYF.

This clonotype was detected many times. The J gene is TRBJ2-3, the V gene TRBV7-9; 11 bases align to TRBD2. The CDR3 has 20 residues. CDR1 is SEHNR, CDR2 FQNEAQ, per germline (reference sequence). Trimming took 2 bases from V and 3 from J; bases not matched to a gene: 16. The CDR3 protein is CASSLTLAGAYIAGTDTQYF. The CDR3 nucleotides are TGTGCCAGCAGCTTAACACTAGCGGGGGCCTACATAGCTGGTACAGATACGCAGTATTTT.

The V and J genes are TRBV6-5 and TRBJ2-7; D remains ambiguous. Germline-derived CDR1 and CDR2 are MNHEY and SVGAGI. V was clipped by 7 bases and J by 2 bases, with 12 bases between them. The length of the CDR3 is 13 residues. CDR3 in DNA: TGTGCCAGCAAGGATACCACTGCCTACGAGCAGTACTTC. Its translation is CASKDTTAYEQYF.

This clonotype was observed a few times. The chain has TRBV7-2 and TRBJ2-5; 13 bases line up with TRBD2. Losses at the gene ends were 2 bases for V and 4 bases for J; bases not matched to a gene: 13. The CDR3 extends over 19 amino acids. Germline V gene lookup returns CDR1 SGHTA and CDR2 FQGNSA. CDR3 nucleotides: TGTGCCAGCAGCTTACAACAACCGACTAGCGGGGGGCGGGTAGAGACCCAGTACTTC. It is translated as CASSLQQPTSGGRVETQYF.